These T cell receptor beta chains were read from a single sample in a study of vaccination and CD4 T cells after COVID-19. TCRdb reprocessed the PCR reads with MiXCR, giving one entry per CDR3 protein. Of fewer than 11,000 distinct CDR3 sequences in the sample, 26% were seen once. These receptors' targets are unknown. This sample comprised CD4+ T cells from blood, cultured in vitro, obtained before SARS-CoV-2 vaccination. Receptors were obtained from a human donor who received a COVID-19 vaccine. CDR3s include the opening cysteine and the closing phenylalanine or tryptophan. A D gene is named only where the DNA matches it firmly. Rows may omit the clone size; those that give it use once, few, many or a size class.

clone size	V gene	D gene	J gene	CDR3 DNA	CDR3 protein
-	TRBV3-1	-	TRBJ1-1	TGTGCCAGCAGCCAGGGGGCGGCGAACACTGAAGCTTTCTTT	CASSQGAANTEAFF
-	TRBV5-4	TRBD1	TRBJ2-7	TGTGCCAGCAGCGGGTCGGGACAGGGGTCCTACGAGCAGTACTTC	CASSGSGQGSYEQYF
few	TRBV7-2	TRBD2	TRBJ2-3	TGTGCCAGCAGCCCAGCGCGGGGGGTCACAGATACGCAGTATTTT	CASSPARGVTDTQYF
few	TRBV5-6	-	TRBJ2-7	TGTGCCAGCAGCTTGGCTACAAGCCCCAGACGGGGGGAGCAGTACTTC	CASSLATSPRRGEQYF
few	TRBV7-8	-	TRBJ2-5	TGTGCCAGCAGCTTTTTTCGTTGGAGCCAAGAGACCCAGTACTTC	CASSFFRWSQETQYF
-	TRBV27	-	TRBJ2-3	TGTGCCAGCAGTTTATCATTTAGCGCGTTAGATACGCAGTATTTT	CASSLSFSALDTQYF
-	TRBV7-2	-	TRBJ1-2	TGTGCCAGCAGCTTAGTATCAGGGGTTGATGTCTATGGCTACACCTTC	CASSLVSGVDVYGYTF
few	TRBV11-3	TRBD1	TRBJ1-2	TGTGCCAGCAGCTTAGCCATGGGACAGATCTACACCTTC	CASSLAMGQIYTF
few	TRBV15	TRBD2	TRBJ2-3	TGTGCCACCAGCAGTGCCTTAGCGGGGGGCCCCAATATAGTTATGGGGCAGTATTTT	CATSSALAGGPNIVMGQYF
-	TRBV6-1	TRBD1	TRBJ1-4	TGTGCCAGCGCAACGGGGACAGGGGTAGCAACTAATGAAAAACTGTTTTTT	CASATGTGVATNEKLFF
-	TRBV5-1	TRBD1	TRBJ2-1	TGCGCCAGCAGCTCGTCGGGACAGGGGTCCGCCAATGAGCAGTTCTTC	CASSSSGQGSANEQFF
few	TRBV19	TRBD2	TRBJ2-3	TGTGCCGGGACGGGGCCTAGCGGGGGTACAGATACGCAGTATTTT	CAGTGPSGGTDTQYF
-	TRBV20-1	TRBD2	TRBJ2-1	TGCAGTGCTAGAGAGGTAGCGGGGCCCTCTGGGAATGAGCAGTTCTTC	CSAREVAGPSGNEQFF
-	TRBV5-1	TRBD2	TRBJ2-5	TGCGCCAGCAGCAAGCTAGCGGGGGATCAAGAGACCCAGTACTTC	CASSKLAGDQETQYF
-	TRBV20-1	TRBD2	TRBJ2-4	TGCAGTGCTAGACCCAATCTAGCGGGGGGGCCCATAGCCAAAAACATTCAGTACTTC	CSARPNLAGGPIAKNIQYF
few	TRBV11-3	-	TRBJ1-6	TGTGCCAGCAGCCAAGAAGGGAATTCACCCCTCCACTTT	CASSQEGNSPLHF
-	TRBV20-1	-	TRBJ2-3	TGCAGTGCTATTAGGCCTAGCGAGGTAGATACGCAGTATTTT	CSAIRPSEVDTQYF
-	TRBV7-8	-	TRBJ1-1	TGTGCCAGCAGCCAAGACAGGTTGAACACTGAAGCTTTCTTT	CASSQDRLNTEAFF
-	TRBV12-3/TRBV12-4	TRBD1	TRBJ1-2	TGTGCCAGCAGACGTTCGGGACAGGGGGTGGGTTATGGCTACACCTTC	CASRRSGQGVGYGYTF
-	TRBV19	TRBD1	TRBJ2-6	TGTGCCAGTAGTGGGACAGGGGGCGCTGGGGCCAACGTCCTGACTTTC	CASSGTGGAGANVLTF
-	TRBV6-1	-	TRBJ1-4	TGTGCCAGCACTGAGCGTGACGGCGGACTCCCTTGGGAAAAACTGTTTTTT	CASTERDGGLPWEKLFF
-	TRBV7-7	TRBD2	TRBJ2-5	TGTGCCAGCAGCTTAGGGGCTAGCGGGGGGGCCGAGACCCAGTACTTC	CASSLGASGGAETQYF
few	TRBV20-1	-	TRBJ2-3	TGCAGTGCTAGAGGGGATACTAGCACAGATACGCAGTATTTT	CSARGDTSTDTQYF
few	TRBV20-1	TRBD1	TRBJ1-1	TGCAGTGCCGGACAGGGGGAAGGTACGATTTTT	CSAGQGEGTIF
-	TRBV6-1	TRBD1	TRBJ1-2	TGTGCCAGCAGACCCGGGACAGGGGATGGCTACACCTTC	CASRPGTGDGYTF
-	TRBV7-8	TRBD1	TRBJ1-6	TGTGCCAGCAGCTTAGCGCCGCCAGGGGGTAATTCACCCCTCCACTTT	CASSLAPPGGNSPLHF
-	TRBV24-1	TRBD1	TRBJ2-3	TGTGCCACTCGCCATACAGGGGAGACCACAGATACGCAGTATTTT	CATRHTGETTDTQYF
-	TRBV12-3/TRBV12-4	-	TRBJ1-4	TGTGCCAGCAGTTTTCCCCGGGGACGGAAAAATGAAAAACTGTTTTTT	CASSFPRGRKNEKLFF
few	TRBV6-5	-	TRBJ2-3	TGTGCCAGCAGTTATCGGCCGGGGGGCCAAGATACGCAGTATTTT	CASSYRPGGQDTQYF
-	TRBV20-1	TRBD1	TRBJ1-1	TGCAGTGCCGGAGACAGGGGGCGCCCTCTCTTGAACACTGAAGCTTTCTTT	CSAGDRGRPLLNTEAFF
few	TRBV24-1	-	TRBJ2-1	TGTGCCACCATGGGCCCTTTACCGGGAATCGAGCAGTTCTTC	CATMGPLPGIEQFF
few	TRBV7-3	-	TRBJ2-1	TGTGCCAGCAGCTTTTCAGGCGGGGCGGACTACAATGAGCAGTTCTTC	CASSFSGGADYNEQFF
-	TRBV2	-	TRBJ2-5	TGTGCCAGCAGTGAGGAGTGGGCCCAGTACTTC	CASSEEWAQYF
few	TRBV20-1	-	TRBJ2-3	TGCAGTGCTAGAGGGACCACTTTCAGCACAGATACGCAGTATTTT	CSARGTTFSTDTQYF
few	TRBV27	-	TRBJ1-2	TGTGCCAGCAGTTTATTTTCTGGAGAACAGGGAACTAACTATGGCTACACCTTC	CASSLFSGEQGTNYGYTF
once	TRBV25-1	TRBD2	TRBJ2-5	TGTGCCAGCAGTGGACACGGGACTAAGAGTGAAATCCAGTACTTC	CASSGHGTKSEIQYF
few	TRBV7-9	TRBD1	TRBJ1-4	TGTGCCAGCAGCACCGGGACAGGGGTCGACAAACTGTTTTTT	CASSTGTGVDKLFF
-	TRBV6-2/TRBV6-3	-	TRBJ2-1	TGTGCCAGCAGCCGAGTCCAGACGATACTCTATGAGCAGTTCTTC	CASSRVQTILYEQFF
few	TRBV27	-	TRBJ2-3	TGTGCCAGCAGTTTCCCTGCGGGGGATACGCAGTATTTT	CASSFPAGDTQYF
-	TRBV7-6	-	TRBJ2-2	TGTGCCAGCAGCTTATCCGGGGTGTACACCGGGGAGCTGTTTTTT	CASSLSGVYTGELFF
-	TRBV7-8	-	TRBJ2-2	TGTGCCAGCAGCTCCCAATACCATACCGGGGAGCTGTTTTTT	CASSSQYHTGELFF
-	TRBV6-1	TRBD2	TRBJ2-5	TGTGCCAGCAGTCGGAGACTAGCGGGGGAGCAAGAGACCCAGTACTTC	CASSRRLAGEQETQYF
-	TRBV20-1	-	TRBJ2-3	TGCAGTGCTAGATCTTCGGCGGGGGCCCGCACAGATACGCAGTATTTT	CSARSSAGARTDTQYF
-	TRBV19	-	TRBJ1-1	TGTGCCAGTAGTATAAGCGGCGAAGCTGAAGCTTTCTTT	CASSISGEAEAFF
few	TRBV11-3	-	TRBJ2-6	TGTGCCAGCAGCTTAGGTTTCTCTGGGGCCAACGTCCTGACTTTC	CASSLGFSGANVLTF
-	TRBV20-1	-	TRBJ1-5	TGCAGTGCCACAAAGGACGGCCCTAATCAGCCCCAGCATTTT	CSATKDGPNQPQHF
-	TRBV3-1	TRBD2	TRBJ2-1	TGTGCCAGCAGCCAAGGAGGTAGCGGGGGGGCCTTTGAGCAGTTCTTC	CASSQGGSGGAFEQFF
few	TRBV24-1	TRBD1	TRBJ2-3	TGTGCCACCAGTGATTTCCTCGAGACAGGGGTTGATACGCAGTATTTT	CATSDFLETGVDTQYF